These 12 T cell receptor beta chains originate from one sample sequenced in a study of post-analysis software for immune sequencing data. Whole-study results and caveats: A handful of TRBV segments were significantly more frequent in patients than in controls. TRBV5-6, TRBV5-1 and TRBV20-1 were among these segments.

These receptors' targets are unknown. Unique molecular identifiers were present in the TCR beta cDNA libraries. In TCRdb, the PCR reads were re-called with MiXCR into one record per CDR3 protein. The sample contains hundreds of thousands of distinct CDR3 sequences, roughly 38% of which appear only once. Material: blood. These receptor sequences come from a girl aged 5-17 years with multiple sclerosis.

CDR3 residues: CASSRDRVEETQYF. The CDR3 DNA sequence: TGTGCCAGCAGCCGGGACAGGGTCGAAGAGACCCAGTACTTC. This sequence joins TRBV6-5 and TRBJ2-5; 9 nucleotides align to TRBD1. Germline V lookup: CDR1 MNHEY, CDR2 SVGAGI. CDR3 length: 14 amino acids. The V segment lost 6 bases and the J segment 3 bases; nucleotides outside the gene matches: 5.

This chain links TRBV11-2 with TRBJ1-1; D is unclear. Germline V gene lookup returns CDR1 SGHAT and CDR2 FQNNGV. The CDR3 is 15 residues long. Trimming took 5 bases from V and 4 from J, leaving 17 bases between them. The DNA for the CDR3 is TGTGCCAGCAGCCGGGCGGCCGGGTGGGGCACTGAAGCTTTCTTT. This sequence encodes CASSRAAGWGTEAFF.

This clonotype was seen a few times. The V and J genes are TRBV7-3 and TRBJ2-2, with 8 bases matching TRBD1. With 2 bases clipped from V and 4 bases from J, the junction kept 6 bases outside the gene matches. CDR1 is SGHTA and CDR2 is FQGTGA in the germline V gene. The CDR3 is 16 residues long. CDR3 residues: CASSLGQGASTGELFF. The CDR3 DNA reads TGTGCCAGCAGCTTAGGGCAGGGGGCGTCCACCGGGGAGCTGTTTTTT. Filled out from reference TRBV7-3 and TRBJ2-2, the complete variable domain reads GAGVSQTPSNKVTEKGKYVELRCDPISGHTALYWYRQSLGQGPEFLIYFQGTGAADDSGLPNDRFFAVRPEGSVSTLKIQRTERGDSAVYLCASSLGQGASTGELFFGEGSRLTVL.

CDR3 sequence reads: CAISEGGFTCNEQFF. In DNA form, the CDR3 reads TGTGCCATCAGTGAAGGGGGGTTTACCTGCAATGAGCAGTTCTTC. This chain uses TRBV10-3 with TRBJ2-1, with D perhaps TRBD1 or TRBD2 (6 bases each). Germline-derived CDR1 and CDR2 are ENHRY and SYGVKD. The ends were cut back, 3 bases at V and 6 bases at J, with 15 bases in the middle. The CDR3 covers 15 residues.

The chain couples TRBV29-1 to TRBJ1-2; D might be TRBD1 (5 bases). The V gene lost 7 bases and the J gene lost 7 bases, with 16 bases spanning the gap. The CDR3 length is 12 residues. CDR1 is SQVTM, CDR2 ANQGSEA, per germline. The CDR3 spells CSGGAGSSGYTF. The DNA of the CDR3 is TGCAGCGGAGGGGCAGGGTCGAGTGGCTACACCTTC. The full variable domain, with the rest looked up from reference TRBV29-1 and TRBJ1-2, is SAVISQKPSRDICQRGTSLTIQCQVDSQVTMMFWYRQQPGQSLTLIATANQGSEATYESGFVIDKFPISRPNLTFSTLTVSNMSPEDSSIYLCSGGAGSSGYTFGSGTRLTVV.

The chain uses TRBV6-6 and TRBJ2-1, with 10 bases fitting TRBD2. Germline CDR1 is MNHNY and CDR2 is SVGAGI (reference sequence). J lost 2 bases, V lost 4 bases, and 2 bases had no gene match. This CDR3 has 15 amino acids. The CDR3 bases are TGTGCCAGCAGTTCAAGCGGGAGGGCCTACAATGAGCAGTTCTTC. This sequence encodes CASSSSGRAYNEQFF.

The chain uses TRBV29-1 and TRBJ2-7, with D possibly being TRBD1 (6 bases). There are 14 residues in the CDR3. Deletions cut 5 bases from V and 2 bases from J, with 16 bases between. The V gene's germline CDR1 is SQVTM and CDR2 ANQGSEA. CDR3 loop: CSVYARGHTYEQYF. The CDR3, as DNA: TGCAGCGTTTACGCCAGGGGACATACCTACGAGCAGTACTTC.

In regard to this clonotype: Its ends do not fully match the called genes, so a read error is possible. This chain uses TRBV20-1 with TRBJ2-3; 10 positions agree with TRBD2. Germline V gene lookup returns CDR1 DFQATT and CDR2 SNEGSKA (reference sequence). The CDR3 runs 15 residues. The CDR3 sequence: CSARLAGVRTDTRYF. The CDR3 DNA is TGCAGTGCTAGACTAGCGGGGGTCCGGACAGATACGCGGTATTTT.

This clonotype showed up many times. CDR3 amino acids: CSVEDPSGGIAYGYTF. DNA for the CDR3: TGCAGCGTTGAAGATCCTTCAGGGGGCATTGCCTATGGCTACACCTTC. V gene TRBV29-1 combines with J gene TRBJ1-2, with 8 bases matching TRBD1. The CDR3 sequence is 16 residues long. V lost 0 bases to trimming and J lost 4 bases; unmatched junction nucleotides: 10. Germline assignment: CDR1 SQVTM and CDR2 ANQGSEA.

The sample holds a few counts of this clonotype. This chain joins TRBV14 and TRBJ2-1; TRBD2 agrees at 10 bases. The length of the CDR3 is 17 residues. Germline V gives CDR1 SGHDN, CDR2 FVKESK. The junction had 5 bases not matched to a gene; V was cut back by 0 bases and J by 3 bases. The CDR3: CASSQDYLAGVYNEQFF. The DNA of the CDR3 is TGTGCCAGCAGCCAAGACTACCTAGCGGGGGTCTACAATGAGCAGTTCTTC.

DNA of the CDR3: TGTGCCAGCAGCACCACCGGGACAGTTCCCTACAATGAGCAGTTCTTC. Amino acid sequence: CASSTTGTVPYNEQFF. This sequence joins TRBV7-2 and TRBJ2-1, with 7 positions matching TRBD1. The J segment lost 2 bases and the V segment lost 5 bases, leaving 9 bases of the junction unmatched. The germline CDR1 and CDR2 sequences are SGHTA and FQGNSA. This CDR3 spans 16 amino acids.

This rearrangement joins TRBV12-5 to TRBJ2-5; maybe TRBD2 (6 bases). The germline V and J ends were trimmed by 7 bases and 0 bases, with 12 bases remaining between them. Germline-derived CDR1 and CDR2 are LGHNT and FRNRAP. This CDR3 has 14 residues. CDR3 nucleotide sequence: TGTGCTAGTGCCCGTGGGAGGTACCAAGAGACCCAGTACTTC. Translating gives CASARGRYQETQYF.